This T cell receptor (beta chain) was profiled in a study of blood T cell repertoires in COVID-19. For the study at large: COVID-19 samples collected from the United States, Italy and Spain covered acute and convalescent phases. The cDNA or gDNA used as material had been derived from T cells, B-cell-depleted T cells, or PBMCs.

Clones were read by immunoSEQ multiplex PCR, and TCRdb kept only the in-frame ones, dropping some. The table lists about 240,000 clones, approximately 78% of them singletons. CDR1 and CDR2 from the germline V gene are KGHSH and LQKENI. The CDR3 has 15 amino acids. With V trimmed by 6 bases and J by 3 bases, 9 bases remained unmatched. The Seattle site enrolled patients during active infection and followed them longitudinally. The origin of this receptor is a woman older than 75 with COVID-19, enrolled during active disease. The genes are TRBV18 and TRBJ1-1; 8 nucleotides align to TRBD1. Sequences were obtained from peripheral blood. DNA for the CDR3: TGTGCCAGCTCTCAAGAGACAGGGGCCGACACTGAAGCTTTCTTT. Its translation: CASSQETGADTEAFF.